The rows below give T cell receptor beta chains drawn from one sample of a study of identical twins. TCRdb reprocessed the 5' RACE reads via MiXCR and lists one record per CDR3 protein. This repertoire shows about 220,000 distinct CDR3 sequences, approximately 7.8% found once; its top ten account for roughly 5.4%. These data are also associated with another study on yellow fever vaccine responses in identical twins.

The sample comprised CD8+ T cells sorted from blood. The origin of the receptors is a woman in her late teens or twenties in good health. Both conserved end residues are part of each CDR3. The order of the fields is J gene, V gene, D gene, clone size, CDR3 protein, CDR3 DNA. A D gene is named only where the DNA matches it firmly. A row's size may be missing; if present it is once, few, many or a size class.

j_call: TRBJ2-3
v_call: TRBV11-2
d_call: NA
clone_size: NA
cdr3_aa: CASSLTESSTDTQYF
cdr3_nt: TGTGCCAGCAGCTTGACTGAGTCTAGCACAGATACGCAGTATTTT

j_call: TRBJ1-5
v_call: TRBV6-5
d_call: NA
clone_size: many
cdr3_aa: CASRGSQPQHF
cdr3_nt: TGTGCCAGCAGGGGTTCTCAGCCCCAGCATTTT

j_call: TRBJ2-2
v_call: TRBV20-1
d_call: TRBD2
clone_size: NA
cdr3_aa: CSAPSGVGTSNTGELFF
cdr3_nt: TGCAGTGCTCCTTCCGGGGTCGGGACTAGCAACACCGGGGAGCTGTTTTTT

j_call: TRBJ2-5
v_call: TRBV12-3/TRBV12-4
d_call: TRBD1
clone_size: NA
cdr3_aa: CASSFPLYRGPQETQYF
cdr3_nt: TGTGCCAGCAGTTTTCCCCTTTACAGGGGGCCGCAAGAGACCCAGTACTTC

j_call: TRBJ2-6
v_call: TRBV7-9
d_call: NA
clone_size: many
cdr3_aa: CAEEAAGANVLTF
cdr3_nt: TGTGCCGAAGAGGCGGCCGGGGCCAACGTCCTGACTTTC

j_call: TRBJ1-1
v_call: TRBV12-3/TRBV12-4
d_call: TRBD1
clone_size: NA
cdr3_aa: CASSLRTGQMNTEAFF
cdr3_nt: TGTGCCAGCAGTCTCCGGACAGGGCAGATGAACACTGAAGCTTTCTTT

j_call: TRBJ2-2
v_call: TRBV27
d_call: TRBD2
clone_size: many
cdr3_aa: CASSLQTSGFLSGELFF
cdr3_nt: TGTGCCAGCAGTTTGCAGACTAGCGGGTTCCTTTCTGGGGAGCTGTTTTTT

j_call: TRBJ2-5
v_call: TRBV3-1
d_call: NA
clone_size: NA
cdr3_aa: CASSQDRKAQETQYF
cdr3_nt: TGTGCCAGCAGCCAAGATCGAAAGGCTCAAGAGACCCAGTACTTC

j_call: TRBJ2-2
v_call: TRBV7-9
d_call: NA
clone_size: NA
cdr3_aa: CASTRRVRDTGELFF
cdr3_nt: TGTGCCAGCACCCGGAGGGTGCGAGACACCGGGGAGCTGTTTTTT

j_call: TRBJ1-2
v_call: TRBV6-5
d_call: NA
clone_size: few
cdr3_aa: CASSYYQGHYGYTF
cdr3_nt: TGTGCCAGCAGTTACTATCAGGGGCATTATGGCTACACCTTC

j_call: TRBJ2-1
v_call: TRBV7-9
d_call: TRBD2
clone_size: few
cdr3_aa: CASSTSGADNEQFF
cdr3_nt: TGTGCCAGCAGCACTAGCGGCGCAGACAATGAGCAGTTCTTC

j_call: TRBJ2-3
v_call: TRBV20-1
d_call: NA
clone_size: many
cdr3_aa: CSAGRDFGSDTQYF
cdr3_nt: TGCAGTGCTGGCCGGGACTTTGGTTCAGATACGCAGTATTTT

j_call: TRBJ2-5
v_call: TRBV20-1
d_call: TRBD2
clone_size: many
cdr3_aa: CSAKGTSAQETQYF
cdr3_nt: TGCAGTGCTAAGGGGACTAGCGCCCAAGAGACCCAGTACTTC

j_call: TRBJ2-3
v_call: TRBV20-1
d_call: NA
clone_size: many
cdr3_aa: CSARAAGSTDTQYF
cdr3_nt: TGCAGTGCTAGAGCCGCGGGAAGCACAGATACGCAGTATTTT

j_call: TRBJ1-6
v_call: TRBV7-9
d_call: TRBD1
clone_size: many
cdr3_aa: CASSLGGQGYSPLHF
cdr3_nt: TGTGCCAGCAGCTTGGGGGGACAGGGGTATTCACCCCTCCACTTT

j_call: TRBJ2-1
v_call: TRBV14
d_call: TRBD2
clone_size: NA
cdr3_aa: CASSHPGTSSRNEQFF
cdr3_nt: TGTGCCAGCAGCCACCCCGGGACTAGCTCACGGAATGAGCAGTTCTTC

j_call: TRBJ2-7
v_call: TRBV28
d_call: TRBD1
clone_size: NA
cdr3_aa: CATAYRGTAYEQYF
cdr3_nt: TGTGCCACTGCCTATAGGGGGACAGCCTACGAGCAGTACTTC

j_call: TRBJ2-1
v_call: TRBV12-3/TRBV12-4
d_call: NA
clone_size: many
cdr3_aa: CASSPTSNEQFF
cdr3_nt: TGTGCCAGCAGTCCCACTAGCAATGAGCAGTTCTTC

j_call: TRBJ2-5
v_call: TRBV7-8
d_call: NA
clone_size: many
cdr3_aa: CASSLEAWETQYF
cdr3_nt: TGTGCCAGCAGCTTAGAAGCTTGGGAGACCCAGTACTTC

j_call: TRBJ2-3
v_call: TRBV5-1
d_call: TRBD2
clone_size: many
cdr3_aa: CASSAGDADTQYF
cdr3_nt: TGCGCCAGCAGCGCGGGAGACGCAGATACGCAGTATTTT

j_call: TRBJ2-5
v_call: TRBV28
d_call: TRBD1
clone_size: NA
cdr3_aa: CASSTDRGTETQYF
cdr3_nt: TGTGCCAGCAGTACGGACAGGGGAACAGAGACCCAGTACTTC

j_call: TRBJ2-5
v_call: TRBV28
d_call: TRBD2
clone_size: many
cdr3_aa: CASSYLAGGDQETQYF
cdr3_nt: TGTGCCAGCAGTTACCTAGCGGGAGGGGACCAAGAGACCCAGTACTTC

j_call: TRBJ2-5
v_call: TRBV5-1
d_call: NA
clone_size: NA
cdr3_aa: CASSSSTGRETQYF
cdr3_nt: TGCGCCAGCAGCTCCTCTACAGGGCGAGAGACCCAGTACTTC

j_call: TRBJ2-2
v_call: TRBV9
d_call: NA
clone_size: many
cdr3_aa: CASSGDLRTQDTGELFF
cdr3_nt: TGTGCCAGCAGCGGGGACTTGAGGACCCAAGACACCGGGGAGCTGTTTTTT

j_call: TRBJ2-5
v_call: TRBV7-8
d_call: TRBD1
clone_size: NA
cdr3_aa: CASSEDRVGKTQYF
cdr3_nt: TGTGCCAGCAGCGAGGACAGGGTAGGAAAGACCCAGTACTTC

j_call: TRBJ2-7
v_call: TRBV7-9
d_call: TRBD1
clone_size: NA
cdr3_aa: CASKQGTYEQYF
cdr3_nt: TGTGCCAGTAAACAGGGGACCTACGAGCAGTACTTC

j_call: TRBJ2-3
v_call: TRBV6-1
d_call: TRBD1
clone_size: NA
cdr3_aa: CASSPEWDSFTDTQYF
cdr3_nt: TGTGCCAGCAGTCCAGAATGGGACAGCTTCACAGATACGCAGTATTTT

j_call: TRBJ2-5
v_call: TRBV20-1
d_call: TRBD2
clone_size: few
cdr3_aa: CSATPGTSGYLGEETQYF
cdr3_nt: TGCAGTGCCACCCCCGGGACTAGCGGGTACCTTGGTGAGGAGACCCAGTACTTC

j_call: TRBJ2-3
v_call: TRBV24-1
d_call: NA
clone_size: many
cdr3_aa: CATSDPGTPDGDTQYF
cdr3_nt: TGTGCCACCAGTGACCCCGGGACACCGGACGGGGATACGCAGTATTTT

j_call: TRBJ2-1
v_call: TRBV3-1
d_call: TRBD1
clone_size: few
cdr3_aa: CASSHPDRGGGYEQFF
cdr3_nt: TGTGCCAGCAGCCACCCGGACAGGGGGGGTGGGTATGAGCAGTTCTTC

j_call: TRBJ2-7
v_call: TRBV15
d_call: NA
clone_size: few
cdr3_aa: CATSGELYQGLHEQYF
cdr3_nt: TGTGCCACCAGCGGCGAATTGTACCAGGGTCTGCACGAGCAGTACTTC

j_call: TRBJ1-2
v_call: TRBV5-4
d_call: NA
clone_size: NA
cdr3_aa: CASSLASERNYGYTF
cdr3_nt: TGTGCCAGCAGCTTGGCCTCAGAAAGAAACTATGGCTACACCTTC

j_call: TRBJ2-7
v_call: TRBV3-1
d_call: TRBD1
clone_size: NA
cdr3_aa: CASSPGQGFYEQYF
cdr3_nt: TGTGCCAGCAGCCCCGGACAGGGGTTCTACGAGCAGTACTTC

j_call: TRBJ1-6
v_call: TRBV27
d_call: NA
clone_size: many
cdr3_aa: CASSFKGPASYNSPLHF
cdr3_nt: TGTGCCAGCAGTTTTAAGGGTCCCGCCTCCTATAATTCACCCCTCCACTTT

j_call: TRBJ2-2
v_call: TRBV3-1
d_call: NA
clone_size: NA
cdr3_aa: CASKGGGDTGELFF
cdr3_nt: TGTGCCAGCAAGGGGGGCGGGGACACCGGGGAGCTGTTTTTT

j_call: TRBJ1-6
v_call: TRBV15
d_call: NA
clone_size: few
cdr3_aa: CATSRDGDSYNSPLHF
cdr3_nt: TGTGCCACCAGCAGAGACGGGGACTCCTATAATTCACCCCTCCACTTT

j_call: TRBJ1-2
v_call: TRBV4-1
d_call: TRBD1
clone_size: few
cdr3_aa: CASSQVTGVEGYTF
cdr3_nt: TGCGCCAGCAGCCAAGTCACAGGGGTAGAAGGCTACACCTTC

j_call: TRBJ2-7
v_call: TRBV10-3
d_call: NA
clone_size: many
cdr3_aa: CAISDYYEQYF
cdr3_nt: TGTGCCATCAGTGATTACTACGAGCAGTACTTC

j_call: TRBJ1-2
v_call: TRBV7-8
d_call: TRBD1
clone_size: many
cdr3_aa: CASSTGQGVDGYTF
cdr3_nt: TGTGCCAGCAGCACTGGACAGGGAGTGGATGGCTACACCTTC

j_call: TRBJ2-7
v_call: TRBV5-1
d_call: TRBD2
clone_size: NA
cdr3_aa: CASSRGLAGPDEQYF
cdr3_nt: TGCGCCAGCAGCAGGGGACTAGCGGGGCCCGACGAGCAGTACTTC